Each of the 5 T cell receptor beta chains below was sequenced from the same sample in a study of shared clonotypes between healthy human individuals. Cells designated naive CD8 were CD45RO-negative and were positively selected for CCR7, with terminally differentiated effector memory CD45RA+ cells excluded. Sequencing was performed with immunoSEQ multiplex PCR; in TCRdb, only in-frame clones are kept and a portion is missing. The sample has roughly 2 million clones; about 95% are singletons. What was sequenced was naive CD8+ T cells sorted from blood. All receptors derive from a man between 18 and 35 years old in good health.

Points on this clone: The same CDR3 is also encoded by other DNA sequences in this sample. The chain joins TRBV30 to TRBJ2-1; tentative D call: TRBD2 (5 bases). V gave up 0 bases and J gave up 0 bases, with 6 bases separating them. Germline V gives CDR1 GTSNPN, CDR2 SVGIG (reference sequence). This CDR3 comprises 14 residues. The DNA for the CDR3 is TGTGCCTGGAGTGTAGGGAGCTCCTACAATGAGCAGTTCTTC. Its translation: CAWSVGSSYNEQFF.

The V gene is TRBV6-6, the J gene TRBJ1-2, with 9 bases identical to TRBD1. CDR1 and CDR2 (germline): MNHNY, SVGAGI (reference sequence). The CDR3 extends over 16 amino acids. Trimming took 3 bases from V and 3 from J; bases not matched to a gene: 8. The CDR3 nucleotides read TGTGCCAGCAGTTATTTAAAAACAGGGGGCGACTATGGCTACACCTTC. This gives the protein CASSYLKTGGDYGYTF.

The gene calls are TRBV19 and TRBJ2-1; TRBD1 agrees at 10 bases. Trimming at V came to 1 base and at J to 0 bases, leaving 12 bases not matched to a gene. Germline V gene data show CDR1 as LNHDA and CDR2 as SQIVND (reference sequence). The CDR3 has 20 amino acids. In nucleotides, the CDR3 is TGTGCCAGTAGTATAGGCCCGGGACAGGGGTCCCTTAGCTCCTACAATGAGCAGTTCTTC. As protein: CASSIGPGQGSLSSYNEQFF.

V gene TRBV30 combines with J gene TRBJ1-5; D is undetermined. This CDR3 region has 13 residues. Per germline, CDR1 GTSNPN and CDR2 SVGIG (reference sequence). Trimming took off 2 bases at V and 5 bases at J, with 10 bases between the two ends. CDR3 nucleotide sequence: TGTGCCTGGAGTCCCACCCCATATCAGCCCCAGCATTTT. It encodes CAWSPTPYQPQHF.

The CDR3 is CASSLSSALTYEQYF. CDR3 nucleotides: TGTGCCAGCAGCTTAAGTAGCGCACTGACCTACGAGCAGTACTTC. The chain is built from TRBV7-3 and TRBJ2-7; D is possibly TRBD2 (5 bases). Trimming took off 1 base at V and 2 bases at J, with 12 bases between the two ends. CDR1 and CDR2 from the germline V gene are SGHTA and FQGTGA. The CDR3 is 15 residues long.